Below are 18 T cell receptor beta chains sequenced from a single sample in a study of cytomegalovirus exposure and HLA in healthy donors. 13 Jbeta primers and 60 Vbeta primers were used for the PCR. Data came from immunoSEQ multiplex PCR; TCRdb stores just in-frame clones and leaves some out. The profile shows approximately 160,000 clones, approximately 84% of them singletons. The sample taken for sequencing was PBMCs. These TCRs come from a woman aged 45-65 years in good health and CMV-seropositive.

To note about this clone: In the same sample, other DNA sequences code for this CDR3. This chain connects TRBV9 to TRBJ2-6; 7 positions agree with TRBD2. Germline lookup yields CDR1 SGDLS and CDR2 YYNGEE. The ends lost 0 bases at V and 0 bases at J; junction bases unmatched: 0. This CDR3 has 16 amino acids. CDR3 amino acids: CASSVGGGSGANVLTF. For the CDR3, the DNA is TGTGCCAGCAGCGTAGGGGGGGGCTCTGGGGCCAACGTCCTGACTTTC.

The J gene is TRBJ2-1, the V gene TRBV7-2; TRBD1 matches 8 bases. V lost 5 bases and J lost 4; bases outside the gene matches: 10. Germline CDR1 SGHTA, CDR2 FQGNSA. This CDR3 is 16 amino acids long. As DNA, the CDR3 is TGTGCCAGCAGCCAATGGAGGACAGGGAATTACAATGAGCAGTTCTTC. This sequence encodes CASSQWRTGNYNEQFF.

This clone came up a few times. Here the CDR3 DNA reads TGTGCCAGCAACCTTTTAGCGGGAAACGGGCCAGATACGCAGTATTTT. Residues: CASNLLAGNGPDTQYF. This sequence joins TRBV7-9 and TRBJ2-3, with 8 bases fitting TRBD2. V lost 7 bases, J lost 4 bases, and 13 bases stayed unmatched. Germline CDR1 is SEHNR and CDR2 is FQNEAQ (reference sequence). The length of the CDR3 is 16 residues.

There are a few counts of this clone. The chain combines TRBV5-6 with TRBJ1-2; tentatively, D is TRBD1 (5 bases). V lost 4 bases and J lost 4, with 14 bases in between. The length of the CDR3 is 14 residues. Germline V lookup: CDR1 SGHDT, CDR2 YYEEEE. The DNA of the CDR3 is TGTGCCAGCAGCCCGGAAAGGGGCAGCTATGGCTACACCTTC. It encodes CASSPERGSYGYTF.

The CDR3 here is CASGRDSQYTDTQYF. The CDR3 region has the DNA TGTGCTAGTGGTAGGGACAGCCAATACACAGATACGCAGTATTTT. The genes are TRBV12-5 and TRBJ2-3; 7 nucleotides align to TRBD1. Germline V CDR1 and CDR2: LGHNT, FRNRAP. V was pared by 5 bases and J by 2 bases, with 7 bases of the junction left unmatched. The CDR3 is made up of 15 amino acids.

The genes are TRBV5-4 and TRBJ1-6, with D uncertain. V was cut by 1 base and J by 0 bases, with 8 bases left in between. The germline CDR1 and CDR2 sequences are SGHNT and YYREEE (reference sequence). CDR3 length: 16 amino acids. The CDR3 loop reads CASSLWASSYNSPLHF. CDR3 DNA sequence: TGTGCCAGCAGCTTGTGGGCGAGCTCCTATAATTCACCCCTCCACTTT.

The chain joins TRBV5-1 to TRBJ2-5, with 9 nucleotides matching TRBD1. Germline-derived CDR1 and CDR2 are SGHRS and YFSETQ. V was pared by 2 bases and J by 1 base, with 3 bases of the junction left unmatched. CDR3 length: 15 amino acids. The CDR3 DNA is TGCGCCAGCAGCTTAATGGGACAGGGCCAAGAGACCCAGTACTTC. Its translation is CASSLMGQGQETQYF.

This chain joins TRBV4-3 and TRBJ2-1, with D perhaps matching TRBD1 (5 bases). The CDR3 contains 17 residues. Germline V lookup: CDR1 LGHNA, CDR2 YSLEER. Deletions cut 0 bases from V and 4 bases from J, with 16 bases between. The CDR3 is CASSQDRRQGDYNEQFF. In DNA, the CDR3 is TGCGCCAGCAGCCAAGATCGACGTCAGGGTGATTACAATGAGCAGTTCTTC.

The chain has TRBV5-6 and TRBJ1-1; D is perhaps TRBD1 (5 bases). CDR3 length: 17 residues. Looked up from germline, CDR1 is SGHDT and CDR2 is YYEEEE. Trimming took 5 bases from V and 4 from J, leaving 24 bases between them. CDR3 region: CASSKYGAGLHGTEAFF. The CDR3, as DNA: TGTGCCAGCAGTAAATACGGCGCGGGACTCCACGGCACTGAAGCTTTCTTT.

The chain joins TRBV7-2 to TRBJ1-2, with 7 bases lining up with TRBD1. The germline V gene encodes CDR1 SGHTA and CDR2 FQGNSA. This CDR3 is 15 amino acids long. The V segment lost 1 base and the J segment 5 bases; nucleotides outside the gene matches: 7. The CDR3 sequence: CASSLGGQQLYGYTF. The CDR3 bases are TGTGCCAGCAGCTTAGGGGGACAGCAGCTTTATGGCTACACCTTC.

This chain connects TRBV11-3 to TRBJ1-2; TRBD1 might be the D (5 bases). Germline assignment: CDR1 SGHNT and CDR2 YENEEA. The V end lost 3 bases, the J end lost 1 base, and 12 bases lay between the germline ends. The CDR3 is 15 amino acids. The CDR3 loop reads CASSFLADSNYGYTF. CDR3 DNA sequence: TGTGCCAGCAGCTTCCTCGCAGACAGTAACTATGGCTACACCTTC.

The chain carries TRBV5-1 and TRBJ2-2; 7 bases fit TRBD1. After removal of 2 bases from V and 0 bases from J, the junction contained 1 base not matched to a gene. The CDR3 runs 15 residues. Looked up from germline, CDR1 is SGHRS and CDR2 is YFSETQ. The CDR3 loop is CASSFGTANTGELFF. In nucleotides, the CDR3 is TGCGCCAGCAGCTTCGGGACAGCGAACACCGGGGAGCTGTTTTTT.

V is TRBV28 and J is TRBJ1-1; tentative D call: TRBD1 (6 bases). The germline V gene has CDR1 MDHEN and CDR2 SYDVKM. The CDR3 consists of 13 residues. V was pared by 8 bases and J by 4 bases, with 14 bases between. This chain's CDR3 is CASGTGHRTEAFF. In DNA, the CDR3 is TGTGCCAGCGGGACGGGACATCGCACTGAAGCTTTCTTT.

The chain couples TRBV7-2 to TRBJ2-7; no reliable D call. Trimming took off 5 bases at V and 4 bases at J, with 6 bases between the two ends. Germline CDR1 reads SGHTA; CDR2 reads FQGNSA. CDR3 length: 11 residues. The CDR3 DNA reads as TGTGCCAGCAGCCCGCGGTACGAGCAGTACTTC. Translating gives CASSPRYEQYF.

This clone occurred once. The chain combines TRBV7-9 with TRBJ1-1; 9 bases align to TRBD1. This CDR3 region has 14 residues. CDR1 SEHNR and CDR2 FQNEAQ come from the germline V gene (reference sequence). J lost 8 bases, V lost 6 bases, and 10 bases had no gene match. The CDR3 loop reads CASRTDRGKSEAFF. CDR3 nucleotide sequence: TGTGCCAGCAGGACAGACAGGGGGAAGTCGGAAGCTTTCTTT.

This clone was seen a single time. This sequence joins TRBV30 and TRBJ1-2; D is undetermined. The V gene's germline CDR1 is GTSNPN and CDR2 SVGIG (reference sequence). With 2 bases removed from V and 4 bases from J, the gap between germline ends came to 5 bases. The CDR3 runs 11 residues. The CDR3, as DNA: TGTGCCTGGAGTACAAGCTATGGCTACACCTTC. Residues: CAWSTSYGYTF.

V usage is TRBV11-3 and J usage is TRBJ1-1; 7 bases agree with TRBD1. V trimming: 4 bases; J trimming: 4 bases; junction bases outside the gene matches: 3. The CDR3 is 13 amino acids. The germline V gene has CDR1 SGHNT and CDR2 YENEEA. For the CDR3, the DNA is TGTGCCAGCAGCTACAGGGGTGGCACTGAAGCTTTCTTT. It codes for CASSYRGGTEAFF.

The CDR3 nucleotides read TGTGCCAGCTCCCAACGGGGTGTTCGGGGCTACACCTTC. Its protein is CASSQRGVRGYTF. V gene TRBV18 combines with J gene TRBJ1-2; D is unclear. V was cut by 6 bases and J by 8 bases, with 16 bases left in between. The CDR3 is 13 amino acids. From germline, CDR1 is KGHSH and CDR2 LQKENI.